The 10 T cell receptor beta chains below come from one sample, sequenced in a study of memory CD4+ T cells and cytomegalovirus serostatus. Only in-frame clones appear in the TCRdb table, and some are missing; sequencing was by immunoSEQ multiplex PCR. This sample has some 30,000 clones, with around 74% found just once. Single viable CD3+CD4+CD8-CD45RO+ cells were sorted as the memory CD4+ T cells. Source material: memory CD4+ T cells from blood. These TCRs come from an adult in good health and CMV-seronegative. Some clones in this sample may be carry-over from other donors' samples.

This sequence joins TRBV6-5 and TRBJ1-2, with a tentative D call TRBD1 (5 bases). The CDR3 is made up of 15 amino acids. CDR1 is MNHEY and CDR2 is SVGAGI in the germline V gene. The V end was cut by 2 bases, the J end by 4 bases, with 14 bases between. CDR3 in DNA: TGTGCCAGCAGTTACGACCCCCAGGGCGGCTATGGCTACACCTTC. Its protein product is CASSYDPQGGYGYTF.

The chain employs TRBV7-2 and TRBJ1-3; D perhaps matches TRBD1 (6 bases). This CDR3 has 18 amino acids. Germline loops: CDR1 SGHTA, CDR2 FQGNSA. Trimming removed 5 bases from V and 0 bases from J, with 20 bases in between. The CDR3, as DNA: TGTGCCAGCAGCCCCACCTTACAGGGAAGGAGCTCTGGAAACACCATATATTTT. Translated: CASSPTLQGRSSGNTIYF.

This chain links TRBV28 with TRBJ1-1; tentatively, D is TRBD1 (5 bases). This CDR3 is built from 14 residues. V was trimmed by 7 bases and J by 11 bases, leaving 23 bases between them. Germline values: CDR1 MDHEN, CDR2 SYDVKM. The CDR3: CASTLARSRGTAFF. CDR3 nucleotides: TGTGCCAGCACCCTTGCCCGATCCCGGGGGACGGCTTTCTTT. Looking up the rest from reference TRBV28 and TRBJ1-1 gives the full variable domain: DVKVTQSSRYLVKRTGEKVFLECVQDMDHENMFWYRQDPGLGLRLIYFSYDVKMKEKGDIPEGYSVSREKKERFSLILESASTNQTSMYLCASTLARSRGTAFFGQGTRLTVV.

The V call is TRBV29-1, the J call TRBJ2-7; 8 bases line up with TRBD1. CDR1 is SQVTM and CDR2 is ANQGSEA in the germline V gene. V dropped 4 bases and J dropped 5; count of bases not matched to a gene: 7. The CDR3 runs to 13 residues. Here the CDR3 reads CSVGTGNVHEQYF. The CDR3 DNA reads as TGCAGCGTTGGGACAGGGAATGTCCACGAGCAGTACTTC.

The chain recombines TRBV7-9 with TRBJ1-4, with 8 bases matching TRBD1. This CDR3 contains 16 residues. Germline loops: CDR1 SEHNR, CDR2 FQNEAQ (reference sequence). V shed 5 bases and J 4 bases; nucleotides not matched to a gene: 9. For the CDR3, the DNA is TGTGCCAGCAGCCCAAATGACAGGGGTGGTAATGAAAAACTGTTTTTT. Translation: CASSPNDRGGNEKLFF.

This chain uses TRBV10-3 with TRBJ2-7; 8 bases align to TRBD1. V was pared by 6 bases and J by 5 bases, with 3 bases of the junction left unmatched. The CDR3 extends over 12 amino acids. Per the germline V gene, CDR1 is ENHRY and CDR2 is SYGVKD. The CDR3 region is CAIRGTGNEQYF. In DNA form, the CDR3 reads TGTGCCATCAGGGGGACAGGTAACGAGCAGTACTTC.

The rearrangement uses TRBV28 and TRBJ1-2, with a weak D call TRBD1 (5 bases). The CDR3 loop spans 12 amino acids. Germline loops: CDR1 MDHEN, CDR2 SYDVKM. Deletions cut 6 bases from V and 4 bases from J, with 9 bases between. CDR3 in amino acids: CASRPQGYGYTF. The CDR3 DNA follows: TGTGCCAGCAGACCGCAGGGCTATGGCTACACCTTC.

This rearrangement joins TRBV6-5 to TRBJ2-7, with 10 bases identical to TRBD2. Trimming removed 6 bases from V and 2 bases from J; junction bases left unmatched: 7. This CDR3 has 15 residues. CDR1 MNHEY and CDR2 SVGAGI come from the germline V gene. The chain's CDR3 is CASRRLAGKTYEQYF. Written as DNA, the CDR3 is TGTGCCAGCAGGCGACTAGCGGGTAAAACCTACGAGCAGTACTTC.

The rearrangement uses TRBV6-5 and TRBJ2-5; D is unresolved. The germline V and J ends were trimmed by 2 bases and 7 bases, with 14 bases remaining between them. Germline loops: CDR1 MNHEY, CDR2 SVGAGI. This CDR3 spans 14 amino acids. The DNA of the CDR3 is TGTGCCAGCAGTTACCCCTCCTTACACGGGACCCAGTACTTC. Translation gives CASSYPSLHGTQYF.

V usage is TRBV6-4 and J usage is TRBJ1-5, with D unclear. This CDR3 has 13 amino acids. Germline assignment: CDR1 MRHNA and CDR2 SNTAGT. V lost 3 bases, J lost 3 bases, and 6 bases lay in between. The CDR3 DNA sequence: TGTGCCAGCAGTGAGGGTCCCAATCAGCCCCAGCATTTT. Its translation: CASSEGPNQPQHF.